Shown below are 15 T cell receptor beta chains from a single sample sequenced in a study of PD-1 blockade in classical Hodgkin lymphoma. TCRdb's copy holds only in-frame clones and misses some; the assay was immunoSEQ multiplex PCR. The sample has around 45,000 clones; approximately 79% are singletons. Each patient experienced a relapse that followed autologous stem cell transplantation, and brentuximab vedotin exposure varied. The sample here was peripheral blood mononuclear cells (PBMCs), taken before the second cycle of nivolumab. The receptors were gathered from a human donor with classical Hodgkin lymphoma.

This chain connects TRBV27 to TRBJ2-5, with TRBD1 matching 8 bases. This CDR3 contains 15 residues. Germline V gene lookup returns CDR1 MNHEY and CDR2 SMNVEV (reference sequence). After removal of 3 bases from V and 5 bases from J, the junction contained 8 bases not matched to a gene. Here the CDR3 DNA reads TGTGCCAGCAGTTTTGGTTCAGGGGGCGGGGAGACCCAGTACTTC. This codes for CASSFGSGGGETQYF.

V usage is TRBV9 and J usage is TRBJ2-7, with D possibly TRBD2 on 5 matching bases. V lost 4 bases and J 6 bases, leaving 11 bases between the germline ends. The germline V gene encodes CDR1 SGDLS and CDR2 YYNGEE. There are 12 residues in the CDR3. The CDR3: CASSRGSLEQYF. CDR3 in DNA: TGTGCCAGCAGCCGGGGATCCCTCGAGCAGTACTTC.

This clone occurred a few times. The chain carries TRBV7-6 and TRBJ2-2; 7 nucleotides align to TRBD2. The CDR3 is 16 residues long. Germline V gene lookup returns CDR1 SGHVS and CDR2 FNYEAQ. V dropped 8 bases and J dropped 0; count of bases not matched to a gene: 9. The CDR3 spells CASGRGLFANTGELFF. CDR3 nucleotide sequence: TGTGCCAGCGGGAGGGGTCTGTTCGCGAACACCGGGGAGCTGTTTTTT.

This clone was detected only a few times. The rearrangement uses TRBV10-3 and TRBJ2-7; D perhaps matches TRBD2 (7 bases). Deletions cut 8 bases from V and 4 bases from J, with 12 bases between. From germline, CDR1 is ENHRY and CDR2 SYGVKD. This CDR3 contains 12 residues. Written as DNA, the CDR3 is TGTGCCATCGGGGGGGCTAGGTACGAGCAGTACTTC. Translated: CAIGGARYEQYF.

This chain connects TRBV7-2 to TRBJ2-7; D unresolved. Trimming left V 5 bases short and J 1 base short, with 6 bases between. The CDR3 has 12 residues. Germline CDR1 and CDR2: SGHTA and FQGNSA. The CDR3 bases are TGTGCCAGCAGCCATACATCCTACGAGCAGTACTTC. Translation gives CASSHTSYEQYF.

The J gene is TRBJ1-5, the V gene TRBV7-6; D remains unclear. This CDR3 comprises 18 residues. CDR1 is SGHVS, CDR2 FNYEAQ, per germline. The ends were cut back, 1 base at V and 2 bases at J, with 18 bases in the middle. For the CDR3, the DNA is TGTGCCAGCAGCTTAGACTTCTCCGGGGTAGCGGGCAATCAGCCCCAGCATTTT. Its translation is CASSLDFSGVAGNQPQHF.

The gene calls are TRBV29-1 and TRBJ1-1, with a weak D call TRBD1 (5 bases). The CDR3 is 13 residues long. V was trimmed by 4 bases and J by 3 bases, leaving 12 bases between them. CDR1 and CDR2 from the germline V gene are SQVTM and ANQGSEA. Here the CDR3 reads CSVAEGKDTEAFF. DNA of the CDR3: TGCAGCGTTGCGGAGGGGAAGGACACTGAAGCTTTCTTT.

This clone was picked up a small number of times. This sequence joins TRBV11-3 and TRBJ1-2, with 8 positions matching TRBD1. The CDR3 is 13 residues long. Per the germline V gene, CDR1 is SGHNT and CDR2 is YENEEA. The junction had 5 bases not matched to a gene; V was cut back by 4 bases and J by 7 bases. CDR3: CASSSGTGAGYTF. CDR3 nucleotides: TGTGCCAGCAGCTCCGGGACAGGAGCTGGCTACACCTTC.

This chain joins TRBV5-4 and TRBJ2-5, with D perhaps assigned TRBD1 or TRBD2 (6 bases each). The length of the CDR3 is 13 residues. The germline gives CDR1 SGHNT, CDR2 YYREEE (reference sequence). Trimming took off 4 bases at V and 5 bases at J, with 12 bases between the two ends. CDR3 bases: TGTGCCAGCAGCCCACCGGGGGCCGAGACCCAGTACTTC. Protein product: CASSPPGAETQYF.

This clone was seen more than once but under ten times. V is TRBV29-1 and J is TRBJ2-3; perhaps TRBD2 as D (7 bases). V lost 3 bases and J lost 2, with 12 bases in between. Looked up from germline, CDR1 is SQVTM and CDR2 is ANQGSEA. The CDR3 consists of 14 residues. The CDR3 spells CSVEGAGVTDTQYF. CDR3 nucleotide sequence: TGCAGCGTTGAGGGGGCGGGAGTCACAGATACGCAGTATTTT.

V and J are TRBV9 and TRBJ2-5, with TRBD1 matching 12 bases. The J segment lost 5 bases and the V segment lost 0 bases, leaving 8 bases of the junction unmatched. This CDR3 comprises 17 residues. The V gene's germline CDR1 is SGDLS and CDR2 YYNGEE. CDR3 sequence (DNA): TGTGCCAGCAGCGTAGCACCAGGGACAGGGGGCTTGGAGACCCAGTACTTC. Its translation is CASSVAPGTGGLETQYF.

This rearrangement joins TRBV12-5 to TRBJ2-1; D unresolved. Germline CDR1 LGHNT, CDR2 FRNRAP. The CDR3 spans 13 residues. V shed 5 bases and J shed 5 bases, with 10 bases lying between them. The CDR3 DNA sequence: TGTGCTAGTGGTCCCGGACGGAACAATGAGCAGTTCTTC. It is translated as CASGPGRNNEQFF.

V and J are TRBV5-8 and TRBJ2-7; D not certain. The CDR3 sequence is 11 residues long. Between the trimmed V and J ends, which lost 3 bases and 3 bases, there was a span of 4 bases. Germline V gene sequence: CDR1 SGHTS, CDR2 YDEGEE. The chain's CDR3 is CASSYDYEQYF. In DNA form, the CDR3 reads TGTGCCAGCAGCTACGACTACGAGCAGTACTTC.

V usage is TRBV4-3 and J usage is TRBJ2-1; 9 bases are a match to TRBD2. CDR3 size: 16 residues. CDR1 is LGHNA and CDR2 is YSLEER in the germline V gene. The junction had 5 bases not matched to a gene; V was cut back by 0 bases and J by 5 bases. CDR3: CASSQDKRGANNEQFF. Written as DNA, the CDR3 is TGCGCCAGCAGCCAAGACAAGCGGGGGGCAAACAATGAGCAGTTCTTC.

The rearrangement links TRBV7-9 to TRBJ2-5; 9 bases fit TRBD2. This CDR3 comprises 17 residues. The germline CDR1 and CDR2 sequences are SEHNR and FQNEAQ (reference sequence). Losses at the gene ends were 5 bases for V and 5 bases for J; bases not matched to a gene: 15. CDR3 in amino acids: CASSPRLADYLAETQYF. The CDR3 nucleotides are TGTGCCAGCAGCCCGAGACTAGCGGACTACTTGGCGGAGACCCAGTACTTC.